What follows describes a single TCR beta chain. The V end lost 2 bases, the J end lost 7 bases, and 17 bases lay between the germline ends. Germline CDR1 is LGHDT and CDR2 is YNNKEL (reference sequence). This CDR3 has 16 amino acids. These data come from a study of blood T cell repertoires in COVID-19. Whole-study context: Acute and convalescent COVID-19 specimens originated in the United States, Italy and Spain.

Method: immunoSEQ multiplex PCR; TCRdb's copy keeps in-frame clones and lacks some. The sample contains roughly 400,000 clones, around 87% of which appear only once. Enrollees, roughly 18 to 95 years old, lived in 25 or so US areas. This receptor was taken from a man aged 30 to 39 who had recovered from COVID-19. This chain connects TRBV3-1 (or the pseudogene TRBV3-2) to TRBJ2-2; tentatively, D is TRBD1 (6 bases). Sequencing was performed on PBMCs or T cells enriched from blood (not recorded which). In nucleotides, the CDR3 is TGTGCCAGCAGCCAATTTACAGGGCCCTTTGGCGGGGAGCTGTTTTTT. Residues: CASSQFTGPFGGELFF.